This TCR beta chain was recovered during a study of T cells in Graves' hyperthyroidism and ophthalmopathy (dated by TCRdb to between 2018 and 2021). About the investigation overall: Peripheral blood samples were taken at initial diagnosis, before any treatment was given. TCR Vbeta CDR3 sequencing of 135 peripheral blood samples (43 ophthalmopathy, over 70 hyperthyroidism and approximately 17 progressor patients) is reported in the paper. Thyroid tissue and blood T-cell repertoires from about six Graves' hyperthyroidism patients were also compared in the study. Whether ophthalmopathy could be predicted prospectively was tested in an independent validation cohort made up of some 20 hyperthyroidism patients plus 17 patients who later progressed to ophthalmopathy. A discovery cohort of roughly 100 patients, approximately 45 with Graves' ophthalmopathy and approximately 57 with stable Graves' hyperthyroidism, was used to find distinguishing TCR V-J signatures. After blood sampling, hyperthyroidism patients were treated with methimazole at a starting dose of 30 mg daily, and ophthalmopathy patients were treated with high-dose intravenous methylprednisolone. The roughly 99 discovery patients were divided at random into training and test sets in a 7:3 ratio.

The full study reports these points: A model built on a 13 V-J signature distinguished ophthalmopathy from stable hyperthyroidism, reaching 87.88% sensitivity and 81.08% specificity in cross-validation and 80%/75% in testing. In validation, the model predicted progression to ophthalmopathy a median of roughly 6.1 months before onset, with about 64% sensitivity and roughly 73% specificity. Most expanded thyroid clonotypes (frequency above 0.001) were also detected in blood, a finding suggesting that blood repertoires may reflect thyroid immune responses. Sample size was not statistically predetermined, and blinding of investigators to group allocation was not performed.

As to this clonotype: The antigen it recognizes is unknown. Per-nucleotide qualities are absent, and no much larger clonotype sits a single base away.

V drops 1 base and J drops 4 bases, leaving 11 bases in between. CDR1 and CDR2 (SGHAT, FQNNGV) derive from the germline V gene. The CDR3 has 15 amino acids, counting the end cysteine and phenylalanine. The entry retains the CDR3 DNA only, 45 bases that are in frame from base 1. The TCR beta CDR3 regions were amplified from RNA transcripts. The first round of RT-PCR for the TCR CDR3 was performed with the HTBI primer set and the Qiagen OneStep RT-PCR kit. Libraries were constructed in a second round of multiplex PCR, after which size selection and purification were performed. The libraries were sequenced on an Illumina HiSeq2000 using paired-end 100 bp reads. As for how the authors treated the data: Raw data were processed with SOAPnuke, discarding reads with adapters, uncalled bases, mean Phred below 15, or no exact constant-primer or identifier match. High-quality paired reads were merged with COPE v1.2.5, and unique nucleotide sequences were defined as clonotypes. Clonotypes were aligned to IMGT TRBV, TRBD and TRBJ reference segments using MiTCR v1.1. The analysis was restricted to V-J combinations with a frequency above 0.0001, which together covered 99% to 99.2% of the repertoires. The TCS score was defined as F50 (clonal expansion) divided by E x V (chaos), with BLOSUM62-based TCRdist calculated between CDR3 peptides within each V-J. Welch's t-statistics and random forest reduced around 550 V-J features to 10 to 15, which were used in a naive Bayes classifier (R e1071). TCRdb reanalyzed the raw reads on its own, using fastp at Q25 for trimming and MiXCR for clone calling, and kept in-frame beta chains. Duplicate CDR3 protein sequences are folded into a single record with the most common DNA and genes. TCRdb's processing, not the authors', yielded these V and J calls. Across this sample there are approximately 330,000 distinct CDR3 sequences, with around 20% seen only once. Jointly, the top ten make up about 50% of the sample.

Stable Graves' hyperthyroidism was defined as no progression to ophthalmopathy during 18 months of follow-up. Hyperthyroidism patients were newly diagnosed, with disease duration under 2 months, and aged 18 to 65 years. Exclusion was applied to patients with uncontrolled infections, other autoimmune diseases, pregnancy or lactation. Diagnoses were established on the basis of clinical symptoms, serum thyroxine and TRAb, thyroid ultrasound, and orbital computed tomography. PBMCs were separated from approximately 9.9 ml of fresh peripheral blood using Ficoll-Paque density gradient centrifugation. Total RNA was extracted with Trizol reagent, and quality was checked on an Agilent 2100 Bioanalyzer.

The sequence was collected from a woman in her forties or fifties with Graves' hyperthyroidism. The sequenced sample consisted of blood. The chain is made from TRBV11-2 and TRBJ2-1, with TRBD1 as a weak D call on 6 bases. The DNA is TGTGCCAGCAGCTTAGCAGGGGCTGGGTACAATGAGCAGTTCTTC. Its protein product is CASSLAGAGYNEQFF.